Listed below are T cell receptor beta chains from one sample, sequenced in a study of shared clonotypes between healthy human individuals. Profiled with immunoSEQ multiplex PCR; TCRdb holds only in-frame clones, not every one. The top ten clones hold under 1.5% of a sample with around 2,100,000 clones, less than 95% of them seen once. The sample comprised naive CD8+ T cells sorted from blood. All receptors derive from a man between 18 and 35 years old in good health. Each CDR3 is given with its conserved first and last residue. Each record gives: J gene, D gene, clone size, V gene, CDR3 DNA, CDR3 protein. The D gene is left open where the match is weak. Some rows have no size entry. The others give once, few or many, or a class for an expanded clone.

j_call: TRBJ2-1
d_call: .
clone_size: .
v_call: TRBV5-6
cdr3_nt: TGTGCCAGCAGCTTTGGGAGCTCCTACAATGAGCAGTTCTTC
cdr3_aa: CASSFGSSYNEQFF

j_call: TRBJ1-4
d_call: .
clone_size: .
v_call: TRBV13
cdr3_nt: TGTGCCAGCAGCCTTCGAGCCTCAAATGAAAAACTGTTTTTT
cdr3_aa: CASSLRASNEKLFF

j_call: TRBJ1-2
d_call: TRBD1
clone_size: once
v_call: TRBV7-2
cdr3_nt: TGTGCCAGCAGCTCAATACACTCCGGGACAGGGAGCTATGGCTACACCTTC
cdr3_aa: CASSSIHSGTGSYGYTF

j_call: TRBJ2-5
d_call: .
clone_size: .
v_call: TRBV25-1
cdr3_nt: TGTGCCAGCAGTGAATTAGGGCAAGAGACCCAGTACTTC
cdr3_aa: CASSELGQETQYF

j_call: TRBJ2-3
d_call: TRBD1
clone_size: few
v_call: TRBV13
cdr3_nt: TGTGCCAGCAGCTCGGGACAGGGGGCAACAGATACGCAGTATTTT
cdr3_aa: CASSSGQGATDTQYF

j_call: TRBJ2-7
d_call: .
clone_size: .
v_call: TRBV11-2
cdr3_nt: TGTGCCAGCAGCGGACCTAGCGTGGGCGAGCAGTACTTC
cdr3_aa: CASSGPSVGEQYF

j_call: TRBJ2-2
d_call: .
clone_size: .
v_call: TRBV7-3
cdr3_nt: TGTGCCAGCAGCTCATGGGACTCCGAAAACACCGGGGAGCTGTTTTTT
cdr3_aa: CASSSWDSENTGELFF

j_call: TRBJ1-2
d_call: TRBD1
clone_size: once
v_call: TRBV6-5
cdr3_nt: TGTGCCAGCAGTTCGGACAGGGAGGAATGGAACTATGGCTACACCTTC
cdr3_aa: CASSSDREEWNYGYTF

j_call: TRBJ2-7
d_call: .
clone_size: few
v_call: TRBV7-9
cdr3_nt: TGTGCCAGCAGCTTACAGGACAATCCCTCCTACGAGCAGTACTTC
cdr3_aa: CASSLQDNPSYEQYF

j_call: TRBJ2-7
d_call: .
clone_size: .
v_call: TRBV4-1
cdr3_nt: TGCGCCAGCAGCCAAGACGTCGAGACAGAGAGCTACGAGCAGTACTTC
cdr3_aa: CASSQDVETESYEQYF

j_call: TRBJ2-7
d_call: .
clone_size: .
v_call: TRBV25-1
cdr3_nt: TGTGCCAGCAGTGAAGGTACCGAGCAGTACTTC
cdr3_aa: CASSEGTEQYF

j_call: TRBJ2-1
d_call: .
clone_size: .
v_call: TRBV6-5
cdr3_nt: TGTGCCAGCAGTTCCTCCCAGGGCTATGAGCAGTTCTTC
cdr3_aa: CASSSSQGYEQFF

j_call: TRBJ1-5
d_call: .
clone_size: .
v_call: TRBV6-5
cdr3_nt: TGTGCCAGCAGTTTTTTCAGGGAGGGCAATCAGCCCCAGCATTTT
cdr3_aa: CASSFFREGNQPQHF

j_call: TRBJ2-2
d_call: TRBD2
clone_size: once
v_call: TRBV27
cdr3_nt: TGTGCCAGCAGTTTATACCGAGCGGGGGGGGAGCTGTTTTTT
cdr3_aa: CASSLYRAGGELFF